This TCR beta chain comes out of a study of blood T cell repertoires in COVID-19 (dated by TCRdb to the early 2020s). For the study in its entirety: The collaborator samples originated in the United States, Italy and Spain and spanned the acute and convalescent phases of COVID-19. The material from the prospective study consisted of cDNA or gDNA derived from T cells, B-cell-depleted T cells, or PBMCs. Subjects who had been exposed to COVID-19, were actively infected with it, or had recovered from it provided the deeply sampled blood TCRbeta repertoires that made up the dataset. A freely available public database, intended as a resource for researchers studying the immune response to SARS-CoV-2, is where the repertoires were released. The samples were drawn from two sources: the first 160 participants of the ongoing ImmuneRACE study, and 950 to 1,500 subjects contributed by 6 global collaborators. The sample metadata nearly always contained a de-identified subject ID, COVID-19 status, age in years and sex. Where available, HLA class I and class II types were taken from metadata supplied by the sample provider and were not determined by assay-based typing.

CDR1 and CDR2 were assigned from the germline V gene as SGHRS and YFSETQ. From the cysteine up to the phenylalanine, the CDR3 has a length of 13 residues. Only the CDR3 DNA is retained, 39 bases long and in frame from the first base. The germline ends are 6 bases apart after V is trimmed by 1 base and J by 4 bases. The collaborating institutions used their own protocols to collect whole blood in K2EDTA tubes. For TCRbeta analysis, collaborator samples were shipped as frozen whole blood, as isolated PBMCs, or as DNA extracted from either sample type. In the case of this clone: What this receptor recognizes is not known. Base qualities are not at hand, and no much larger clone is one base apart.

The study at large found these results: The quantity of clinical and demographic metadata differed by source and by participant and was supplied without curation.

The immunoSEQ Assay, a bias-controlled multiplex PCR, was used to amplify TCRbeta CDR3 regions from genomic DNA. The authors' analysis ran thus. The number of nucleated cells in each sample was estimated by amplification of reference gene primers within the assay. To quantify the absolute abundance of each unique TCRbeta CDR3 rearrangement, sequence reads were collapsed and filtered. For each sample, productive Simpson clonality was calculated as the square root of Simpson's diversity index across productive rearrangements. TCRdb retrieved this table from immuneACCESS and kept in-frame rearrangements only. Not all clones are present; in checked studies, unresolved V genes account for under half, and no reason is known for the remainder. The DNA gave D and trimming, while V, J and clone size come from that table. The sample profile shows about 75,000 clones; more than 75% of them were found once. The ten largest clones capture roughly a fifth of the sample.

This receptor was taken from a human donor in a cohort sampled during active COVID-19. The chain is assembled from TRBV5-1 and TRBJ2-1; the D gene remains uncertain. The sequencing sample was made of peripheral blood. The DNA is TGCGCCAGCAGCTTGCTCGTTTACAATGAGCAGTTCTTC. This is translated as CASSLLVYNEQFF. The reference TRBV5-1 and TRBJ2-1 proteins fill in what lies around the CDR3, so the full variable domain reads KAGVTQTPRYLIKTRGQQVTLSCSPISGHRSVSWYQQTPGQGLQFLFEYFSETQRNKGNFPGRFSGRQFSNSRSEMNVSTLELGDSALYLCASSLLVYNEQFFGPGTRLTVL.